The sequence of this T cell receptor (beta chain) was determined in a study of blood T cell repertoires in COVID-19. TCRdb keeps only in-frame clones here, not all; method: immunoSEQ multiplex PCR. The sample lists around 80,000 clones; almost 90% were seen once. J lost 6 bases, V lost 3 bases, and 6 bases had no gene match. Looked up from germline, CDR1 is KGHSH and CDR2 is LQKENI. This CDR3 is built from 14 residues. The sample consisted of peripheral blood. V gene TRBV18 combines with J gene TRBJ2-7; 9 bases map to TRBD1. The TCR originated in a woman of 80 years or more with acute or convalescent COVID-19. This CDR3 is CASSPGQGTGEQYF. In nucleotides, the CDR3 is TGTGCCAGCTCACCCGGACAGGGGACCGGCGAGCAGTACTTC.